The present T cell receptor beta chain was sequenced within a study of blood T cell repertoires in COVID-19. Study-wide context: PBMCs, B-cell-depleted T cells, or T cells provided the cDNA or gDNA that made up the material.

Original handling: Scientists estimated how many nucleated cells there were by amplifying reference gene primers. Some clones are missing from TCRdb's copy, which holds only in-frame ones; the method was immunoSEQ multiplex PCR. V and J calls and clone size are given by that table; D and trimming were obtained from the DNA. The table shows roughly 360,000 clones, with around 87% occurring only once. Cohort allocation depended upon clinical history that participants reported. This clone appeared a single time. V was clipped by 3 bases and J by 4 bases; unmatched bases: 6. The CDR3 extends over 16 amino acids. Germline V lookup: CDR1 SGDLS, CDR2 YYNGEE.

Input material: PBMCs or T cells enriched from blood (not recorded which). This chain connects TRBV9 to TRBJ2-1; the match to TRBD2 covers 11 bases. This sequence was found in a man aged 30 to 45 who had recovered from COVID-19. The DNA for the CDR3 is TGTGCCAGCAGCGCAACCGGGACTAGCGGTTACAATGAGCAGTTCTTC. Its protein product is CASSATGTSGYNEQFF. Filled out from reference TRBV9 and TRBJ2-1, the complete variable domain reads DSGVTQTPKHLITATGQRVTLRCSPRSGDLSVYWYQQSLDQGLQFLIQYYNGEERAKGNILERFSAQQFPDLHSELNLSSLELGDSALYFCASSATGTSGYNEQFFGPGTRLTVL.